The clone carrying this TCR beta chain was seen at least ten times. Exclusion covered patients with other autoimmune diseases or uncontrolled infections (as well as pregnancy or lactation). The germline V and J ends were trimmed by 2 bases and 5 bases, with 9 bases remaining between them. The CDR3 extends over 14 amino acids. Germline CDR1 SGHAT, CDR2 FQNNGV. This specimen comes from a study of Graves' ophthalmopathy and Graves' hyperthyroidism. RNA transcripts were the template, and TCR beta CDR3 regions were amplified from them. First-round RT-PCR employed HTBI primers, with a second-round multiplex PCR after it. TCRdb redid the calling of the multiplex PCR reads with MiXCR, one entry per CDR3 protein. Of hundreds of thousands of distinct CDR3 sequences in the sample, approximately 22% were seen once.

Sequencing used peripheral blood. The TCR sequence derives from a woman aged 18-35 years with stable Graves' hyperthyroidism. Some clones in this sample may be carry-over from other donors' samples. The rearrangement links TRBV11-2 to TRBJ2-2; TRBD1 is a possible D gene (5 bases). The CDR3 is CASSLISGTGELFF. The CDR3 region has the DNA TGTGCCAGCAGCTTAATTTCAGGGACCGGGGAGCTGTTTTTT.